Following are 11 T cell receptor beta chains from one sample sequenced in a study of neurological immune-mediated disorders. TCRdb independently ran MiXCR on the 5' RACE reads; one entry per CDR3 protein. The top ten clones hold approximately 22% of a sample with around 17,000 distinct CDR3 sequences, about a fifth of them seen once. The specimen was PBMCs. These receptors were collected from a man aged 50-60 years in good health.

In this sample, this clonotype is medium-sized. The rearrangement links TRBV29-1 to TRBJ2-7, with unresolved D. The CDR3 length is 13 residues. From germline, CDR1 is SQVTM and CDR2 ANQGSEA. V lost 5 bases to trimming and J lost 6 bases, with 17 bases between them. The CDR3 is CSVSANTDGEQYF. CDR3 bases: TGCAGCGTTTCCGCGAACACGGATGGCGAGCAGTACTTC.

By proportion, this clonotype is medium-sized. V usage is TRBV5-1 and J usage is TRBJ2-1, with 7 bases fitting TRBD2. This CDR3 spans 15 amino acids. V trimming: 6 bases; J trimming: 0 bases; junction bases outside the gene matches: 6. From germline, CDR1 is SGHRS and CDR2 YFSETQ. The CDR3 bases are TGCGCCAGCACCCTGGGAGGGCCCTCCTACAATGAGCAGTTCTTC. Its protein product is CASTLGGPSYNEQFF.

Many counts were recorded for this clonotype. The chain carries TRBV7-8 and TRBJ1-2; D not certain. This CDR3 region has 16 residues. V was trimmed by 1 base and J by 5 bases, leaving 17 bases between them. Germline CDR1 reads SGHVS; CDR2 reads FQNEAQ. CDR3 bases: TGTGCCAGCAGCTTAGAATCGGTGCGCAGCCGATATGGCTACACCTTC. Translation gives CASSLESVRSRYGYTF.

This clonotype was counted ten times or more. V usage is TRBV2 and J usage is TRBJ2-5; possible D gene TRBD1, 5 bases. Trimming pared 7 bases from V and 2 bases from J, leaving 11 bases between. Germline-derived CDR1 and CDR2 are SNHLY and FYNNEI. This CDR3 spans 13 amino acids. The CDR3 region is CASTHRQQETQYF. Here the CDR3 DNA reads TGTGCCAGCACCCACAGACAGCAAGAGACCCAGTACTTC. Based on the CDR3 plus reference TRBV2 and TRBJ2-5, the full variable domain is EPEVTQTPSHQVTQMGQEVILRCVPISNHLYFYWYRQILGQKVEFLVSFYNNEISEKSEIFDDQFSVERPDGSNFTLKIRSTKLEDSAMYFCASTHRQQETQYFGPGTRLLVL.

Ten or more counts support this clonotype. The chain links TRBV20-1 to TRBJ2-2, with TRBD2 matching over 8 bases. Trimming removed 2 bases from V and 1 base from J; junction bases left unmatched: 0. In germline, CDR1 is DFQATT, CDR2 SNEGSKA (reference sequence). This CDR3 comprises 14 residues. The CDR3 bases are TGCAGTGCTAGACTAGCGGGGAACACCGGGGAGCTGTTTTTT. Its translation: CSARLAGNTGELFF.

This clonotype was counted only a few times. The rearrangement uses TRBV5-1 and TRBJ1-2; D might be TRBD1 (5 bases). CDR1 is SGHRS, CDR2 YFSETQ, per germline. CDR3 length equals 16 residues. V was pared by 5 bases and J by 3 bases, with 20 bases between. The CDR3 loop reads CASRVGGGTVDYGYTF. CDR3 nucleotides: TGCGCCAGCAGAGTTGGCGGGGGGACCGTCGACTATGGCTACACCTTC.

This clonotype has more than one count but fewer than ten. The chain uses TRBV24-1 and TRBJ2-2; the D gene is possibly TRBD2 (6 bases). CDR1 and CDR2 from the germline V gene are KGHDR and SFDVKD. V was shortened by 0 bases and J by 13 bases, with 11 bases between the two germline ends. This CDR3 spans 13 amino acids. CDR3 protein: CATSDLTSGRLFF. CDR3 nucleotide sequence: TGTGCCACCAGTGATTTGACGTCCGGGAGGCTGTTTTTT.

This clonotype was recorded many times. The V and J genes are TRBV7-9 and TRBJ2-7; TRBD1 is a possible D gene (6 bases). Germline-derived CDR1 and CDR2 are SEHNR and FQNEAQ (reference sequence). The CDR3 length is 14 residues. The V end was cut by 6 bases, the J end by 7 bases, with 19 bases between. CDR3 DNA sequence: TGTGCCAGCAGTCAAAATTTCAGGGGCGTTGAGCAGTACTTC. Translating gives CASSQNFRGVEQYF.

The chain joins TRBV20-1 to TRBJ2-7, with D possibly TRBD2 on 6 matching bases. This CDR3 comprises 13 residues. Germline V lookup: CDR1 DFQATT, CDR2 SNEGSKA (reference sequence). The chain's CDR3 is CRPGLADSYEQYF. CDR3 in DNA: TGCAGGCCGGGGTTAGCGGACTCCTACGAGCAGTACTTC.

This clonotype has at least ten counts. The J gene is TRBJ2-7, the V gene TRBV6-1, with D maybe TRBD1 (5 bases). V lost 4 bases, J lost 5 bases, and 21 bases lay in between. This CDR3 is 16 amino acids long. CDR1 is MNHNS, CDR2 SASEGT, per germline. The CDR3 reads CASSVVLADSNHEQYF. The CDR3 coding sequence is TGTGCCAGCAGTGTCGTGCTGGCAGACAGTAATCACGAGCAGTACTTC.

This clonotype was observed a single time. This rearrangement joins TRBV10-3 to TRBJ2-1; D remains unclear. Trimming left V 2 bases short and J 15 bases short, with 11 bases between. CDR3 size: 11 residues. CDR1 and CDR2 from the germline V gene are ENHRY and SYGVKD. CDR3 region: CAISERDLRFF. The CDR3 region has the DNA TGTGCCATCAGTGAGCGTGACCTCCGGTTCTTC.